Below, 6 T cell receptor beta chains from the same sample are listed, as sequenced in a study of control samples from healthy donors and cancer patients. The method was immunoSEQ multiplex PCR; TCRdb's version includes in-frame clones alone and lacks a portion of them. The data show over 150,000 clones, 96% seen once. Input material: blood. The receptors come from a woman in her twenties or thirties in good health.

The chain links TRBV5-6 to TRBJ1-6; a weak D match, TRBD1 (6 bases). From germline, CDR1 is SGHDT and CDR2 YYEEEE. Trimming cost V 2 bases and J 9 bases, with 15 bases left between them. The CDR3 spans 15 residues. CDR3 protein: CASSFPTGAFSPLHF. The CDR3 DNA follows: TGTGCCAGCAGCTTCCCGACGGGGGCGTTTTCACCCCTCCACTTT. Supplemented by reference TRBV5-6 and TRBJ1-6, the full variable domain reads DAGVTQSPTHLIKTRGQQVTLRCSPKSGHDTVSWYQQALGQGPQFIFQYYEEEERQRGNFPDRFSGHQFPNYSSELNVNALLLGDSALYLCASSFPTGAFSPLHFGNGTRLTVT.

The V call is TRBV12-3 or TRBV12-4, the J call TRBJ2-7; no clear D gene. This CDR3 is 13 amino acids long. V was shortened by 5 bases and J by 6 bases, with 14 bases between the two germline ends. This CDR3 is CASSPPPLLEQYF. CDR3 DNA sequence: TGTGCCAGCAGTCCTCCCCCTCTCCTCGAGCAGTACTTC.

This clone was observed once. The CDR3 DNA is TGTGCCAGCTCACGGGCGACCGAGAATGAGCAGTTCTTC. Residues: CASSRATENEQFF. The rearrangement joins TRBV18 to TRBJ2-1; D is ambiguous. The CDR3 sequence is 13 residues long. Germline assignment: CDR1 KGHSH and CDR2 LQKENI. V gave up 4 bases and J gave up 7 bases, with 11 bases separating them.

The CDR3 sequence is CASSPRTPRYNEQFF. The CDR3 DNA follows: TGTGCCAGCAGCCCCCGGACTCCCCGTTACAATGAGCAGTTCTTC. The V gene is TRBV28, the J gene TRBJ2-1, with TRBD2 as a possible D gene (5 bases). Trimming removed 6 bases at V and 4 bases at J, with 16 bases between. This CDR3 comprises 15 residues. Looked up from germline, CDR1 is MDHEN and CDR2 is SYDVKM.

The V call is TRBV27, the J call TRBJ1-5; tentative D call: TRBD1 (6 bases). Germline V gene data show CDR1 as MNHEY and CDR2 as SMNVEV (reference sequence). There are 13 residues in the CDR3. With 3 bases removed from V and 5 bases from J, the gap between germline ends came to 8 bases. CDR3 in amino acids: CASSLDRDQPQHF. CDR3 DNA sequence: TGTGCCAGCAGTTTGGACAGAGATCAGCCCCAGCATTTT.

For this clone: The same CDR3 arises from other DNA sequences in this sample as well. The gene calls are TRBV28 and TRBJ2-7; TRBD1 aligns across 9 bases. Per germline, CDR1 MDHEN and CDR2 SYDVKM. J lost 3 bases, V lost 2 bases, and 2 bases had no gene match. CDR3 length equals 14 residues. DNA of the CDR3: TGTGCCAGCAGTTTACCGGGACAGGGCTACGAGCAGTACTTC. Translation: CASSLPGQGYEQYF.